This TCR beta chain was sequenced in a study of shared clonotypes between healthy human individuals. Generated by immunoSEQ multiplex PCR, the TCRdb table keeps only in-frame clones and is missing some. The sample consists of a few hundred thousand clones, more than 60% of them appearing once. This sequence originates from a man aged 25-40 years in good health. The sample comprised memory CD4+ T cells sorted from blood. Subset noted: CD45RA-negative fraction.

CDR3 in DNA: TGCAGTGCTAGTTCAGGGACTGAAGCTTTCTTT. Amino acid sequence: CSASSGTEAFF. The V call is TRBV20-1, the J call TRBJ1-1; weak D call: TRBD1 (5 bases). Germline V gene lookup returns CDR1 DFQATT and CDR2 SNEGSKA (reference sequence). This CDR3 spans 11 amino acids. V was clipped by 3 bases and J by 5 bases, with 7 bases between them.